This entry features one T cell receptor beta chain sequence. This clonotype was observed many times. Its antigen remains undetermined. Base qualities are missing; no much larger clone stands one base away. Amplification of TCR beta CDR3 regions was carried out from RNA transcripts. For the first round of RT-PCR on the TCR CDR3, the HTBI primer set was used together with the Qiagen OneStep RT-PCR kit. The libraries were constructed in a second round of multiplex PCR and then size-selected and purified. Paired-end sequencing of the libraries was performed with 100 bp reads on an Illumina HiSeq2000. Per the original workflow: SOAPnuke was used to process the raw data, with reads discarded if the reads contained adapters or uncalled bases, had a mean Phred below 15, or lacked an exact constant-primer or identifier match. High-quality paired reads were merged using COPE v1.2.5, and each unique nucleotide sequence was defined as a clonotype. MiTCR v1.1 was used to align clonotypes to the IMGT TRBV, TRBD and TRBJ reference segments. The analysis was restricted to V-J combinations with a frequency above 0.0001, which together covered just over 98% of the repertoires. A TCS score was defined as the ratio between F50 (clonal expansion) and ExV (chaos), using BLOSUM62-based TCRdist between CDR3 peptides within each V-J. Welch's t-statistics and random forest reduced around 510 V-J features to around 14, which were used in a naive Bayes classifier (R e1071). TCRdb reprocessed the public reads (quality trimming at Q25 with fastp, clone calling with MiXCR) and kept in-frame beta chains. Rows are combined by CDR3 protein, so each entry shows the most common genes and DNA. TCRdb, rather than the study authors, made the V and J calls. Present in this sample are fewer than 900,000 distinct CDR3 sequences, roughly a sixth of which were seen just once. 16% of the sample is in the top ten clones.

V loses 6 bases of germline sequence and J loses 4 bases, and the interval between the two ends is 7 bases. There are 11 amino acids in the CDR3, from cysteine to phenylalanine inclusive. Here the CDR3 DNA is all that survives: 33 bases in frame from base 1. Based on the germline V gene, the CDR1 and CDR2 sequences are MNHNS and SASEGT. The source of the sample is a study of T cells in Graves' hyperthyroidism and ophthalmopathy (dated by TCRdb to about 2019). As for the study more broadly: Peripheral blood samples were taken at initial diagnosis, before any treatment was given. To identify distinguishing TCR V-J signatures, a discovery cohort of roughly 100 patients was used, comprising 43 with Graves' ophthalmopathy and some 60 with stable Graves' hyperthyroidism. An independent validation cohort of 18 to 20 hyperthyroidism patients and approximately 15 patients who later progressed to ophthalmopathy tested prospective prediction of ophthalmopathy. The 100 or so discovery patients were randomly split 7:3 into training and test sets. In addition, the study compared T-cell repertoires in thyroid tissue and in blood from over 5 Graves' hyperthyroidism patients. Following sampling, methimazole starting at 30 mg daily was given to hyperthyroidism patients, and high-dose intravenous methylprednisolone was given to ophthalmopathy patients. The paper reports TCR Vbeta CDR3 sequencing of over 120 peripheral blood samples: over 40 ophthalmopathy, under 80 hyperthyroidism and around 17 progressor patients. The full study reports these points: A 13 V-J signature model separated ophthalmopathy from stable hyperthyroidism, with 87.88% sensitivity and 81% to 83% specificity in cross-validation and 80%/75% in testing. Most expanded thyroid clonotypes (frequency above 0.001) were also detected in blood, suggesting blood repertoires may reflect thyroid immune responses. In validation, the model predicted progression to ophthalmopathy with 55% to 71% sensitivity and over 72% specificity, a median of roughly seven months before onset. No statistical method was used to fix the sample size in advance, and group allocation was not hidden from the investigators.

Hyperthyroidism patients were aged 18 to 65 years and newly diagnosed, with disease duration of less than 2 months. Exclusion was applied to patients with uncontrolled infections, other autoimmune diseases, pregnancy or lactation. Diagnoses relied on clinical symptoms, serum thyroxine and TRAb, thyroid ultrasound and orbital computed tomography. Blood from progressor patients was collected at the time of first diagnosis with hyperthyroidism, before any ophthalmopathy symptoms had appeared. Ficoll-Paque density gradient centrifugation was used to isolate PBMCs from under 11 ml of fresh peripheral blood. Progressor patients were initially diagnosed with Graves' hyperthyroidism and developed ophthalmopathy during follow-up. Total RNA was extracted with Trizol reagent, and quality was checked on an Agilent 2100 Bioanalyzer.

The sequence links TRBV6-1 to TRBJ2-7; no D gene can be assigned with confidence. The receptor was derived from a woman aged 45-65 years with Graves' hyperthyroidism that later progressed to Graves' ophthalmopathy. Specimen: blood. The sequence in DNA is TGTGCCAGCAGCCCACCGTACGAGCAGTACTTC. This encodes CASSPPYEQYF.